This T cell receptor (beta chain) emerged from a study of regulatory T cells in long-lasting Graves disease. The study, taken as a whole, reports: Favored gene segments in persistent disease were TRBV28, TRBJ1-2 and TRBJ2-5.

Time point denoted: newly diagnosed GD, antithyroid drugs for less than 3 months. The TCR library was made from RNA that had been extracted from PBMCs in TRIzol. EDTA tubes received about 8.2 milliliters of drawn peripheral blood. V lost 5 bases to trimming and J lost 3 bases; unmatched junction nucleotides: 12. Germline CDR1 reads MDHEN; CDR2 reads SYDVKM. The CDR3 has 16 residues. As for this clonotype: Its specificity is not known.

For TCR beta, libraries came from iRepertoire HTBI primers and Arm-PCR of CDR3 regions. TCRdb reanalysed the multiplex PCR reads using MiXCR and keeps one entry per CDR3 protein. The sample lists 300,000 to 400,000 distinct CDR3 sequences, approximately 15% seen once, with approximately 30% in the top ten. These same data were also listed under a study on T cells in Graves' hyperthyroidism and ophthalmopathy.

The chain couples TRBV28 to TRBJ2-7, with 8 bases fitting TRBD1. This receptor was obtained from a man aged 35 to 55 with Graves disease. Sequenced material: peripheral blood mononuclear cells (PBMCs), taken at new diagnosis, from a patient treated with antithyroid drugs. CDR3 loop: CASSGAGTGNFYEQYF. The CDR3 bases are TGTGCCAGCAGTGGCGCCGGGACAGGTAATTTCTACGAGCAGTACTTC.